These T cell receptor beta chains were read from a single sample in a study of CD8 T cells in Susac syndrome. TCRdb itself ran the immunoSEQ multiplex PCR reads through MiXCR, one entry per CDR3 protein. The sample includes about 190,000 distinct CDR3 sequences, 85% to 95% of them seen just once. The material sequenced was CD8+ T cells from PBMCs. These receptors were taken from a human donor with Susac syndrome. CDR3s include the opening cysteine and the closing phenylalanine or tryptophan. The D gene is left open where the match is weak. For some rows the clone size is stated as once, few or many, or as a class when expanded; others skip it.

cdr3_nt,cdr3_aa,clone_size,d_call,v_call,j_call
TGCAGTGCTAGTGGGGCTTGGGCCGGGGGCTACACCTTC,CSASGAWAGGYTF,.,.,TRBV20-1,TRBJ1-2
TGTGCCAGCAGCCGCACTTCACACGAGCAGTACTTC,CASSRTSHEQYF,.,.,TRBV28,TRBJ2-7
TGTGCCAGCAGTTTACAGGGCGCTGCGGAAAAACTGTTTTTT,CASSLQGAAEKLFF,.,.,TRBV5-4,TRBJ1-4
TGTGCCATCAGTAAACAGGGCGGGGCCAACGTCCTGACTTTC,CAISKQGGANVLTF,.,.,TRBV10-3,TRBJ2-6
TGTGCCAGCAGCTCAGGAGCGGGGAGCAATCAGCCCCAGCATTTT,CASSSGAGSNQPQHF,.,.,TRBV7-9,TRBJ1-5
TGTGCCAGCAGCCTTCGGACTAGTGGGGCAGATACGCAGTATTTT,CASSLRTSGADTQYF,.,TRBD2,TRBV13,TRBJ2-3
TGTGCCAGCAGCTTAGAGTACAGGGAGTACACCGGGGAGCTGTTTTTT,CASSLEYREYTGELFF,.,.,TRBV5-6,TRBJ2-2
TGTGCCAGTCAGGACAGTGTGCATCAGCCCCAGCATTTT,CASQDSVHQPQHF,.,.,TRBV2,TRBJ1-5
TGTGCCAGCAGCGTTGGCAGGGATAGAAACTATGGCTACACCTTC,CASSVGRDRNYGYTF,.,.,TRBV9,TRBJ1-2
TGTGCCAGCAGCTTCGGGGGGGATTTCAAAAACATTCAGTACTTC,CASSFGGDFKNIQYF,.,TRBD2,TRBV7-9,TRBJ2-4
TGCGCCAGCAGCCAAGCGGCTAGCGGGAGGGGGGCCGATACGCAGTATTTT,CASSQAASGRGADTQYF,.,TRBD2,TRBV4-1,TRBJ2-3
TGTGCCAGCACCCCTTTTTCGGGGGCCACAGATACGCAGTATTTT,CASTPFSGATDTQYF,.,.,TRBV28,TRBJ2-3
TGTAGCGTGGGAGCTGGAAACACCATATATTTT,CSVGAGNTIYF,.,.,TRBV30,TRBJ1-3
TGTGCCAGCAGCCCAGTATTAGCGGGGAGCACCGGGGAGCTGTTTTTT,CASSPVLAGSTGELFF,.,TRBD2,TRBV7-3,TRBJ2-2
TGCAGCTCTTCGGGGGTTACACGCTCTGGGGCCAACGTCCTGACTTTC,CSSSGVTRSGANVLTF,.,.,TRBV29-1,TRBJ2-6
TGTGCCAGCAGCTTGCAGCCCGGTGAGCAGTTCTTC,CASSLQPGEQFF,.,.,TRBV13,TRBJ2-1
TGTGCCAGCAGTTGGACGGGACAGTACACAGATACGCAGTATTTT,CASSWTGQYTDTQYF,.,TRBD1,TRBV27,TRBJ2-3
TGTGCCAGCGGAAATAGCGGGACCTTTTACAATGAGCAGTTCTTC,CASGNSGTFYNEQFF,.,TRBD2,TRBV11-2,TRBJ2-1
TGTGCCAGCGCCCCGGACGGGACGGGCACAGATACGCAGTATTTT,CASAPDGTGTDTQYF,.,.,TRBV11-2,TRBJ2-3
TGTGCCAGCAGTTTCCCCAATGAGCAGTTCTTC,CASSFPNEQFF,.,.,TRBV28,TRBJ2-1
TGCAGTGCTAATACAGCCCGCCTAGCGGCAAGCTCCTACAATGAGCAGTTCTTC,CSANTARLAASSYNEQFF,.,TRBD2,TRBV20-1,TRBJ2-1
TGTGCCAGCAGTTTAACACTCTCCTACGAGCAGTACTTC,CASSLTLSYEQYF,.,.,TRBV12-3/TRBV12-4,TRBJ2-7
TGTGCCACCAGCAGAGGTTCTGCAGCCACAGATACGCAGTATTTT,CATSRGSAATDTQYF,once,.,TRBV15,TRBJ2-3
TGTGCCAGCAGTTACGCCGGGGACTACGAGCAGTACTTC,CASSYAGDYEQYF,.,.,TRBV6-5,TRBJ2-7
TGTGCCAGCAGTGAAGAACAGGGCCACTATGAGCAGTTCTTC,CASSEEQGHYEQFF,.,.,TRBV25-1,TRBJ2-1
TGTGCCAGCAGCGCACCGGGACAGGGGATGGCGACAGGTGAAAAACTGTTTTTT,CASSAPGQGMATGEKLFF,.,TRBD1,TRBV9,TRBJ1-4
TGTGCCAGCAGCCTTTCAGGGGATCAGCCCCAGCATTTT,CASSLSGDQPQHF,.,.,TRBV3-1,TRBJ1-5
TGTGCCAGCAGCCCCGGGACCCCAGGTGTCGAGCAGTACTTC,CASSPGTPGVEQYF,.,.,TRBV2,TRBJ2-7
TGTGCCAGCAGCGAGACTAGCGTTGATAGCGGGGAGCTGTTTTTT,CASSETSVDSGELFF,.,TRBD2,TRBV9,TRBJ2-2
TGTGCCAGCTCAGAGCAGGGAAACGGCTACGAGCAGTACTTC,CASSEQGNGYEQYF,.,.,TRBV18,TRBJ2-7
TGCGCCAGCAAGGACAGGGCGGCTTATAATTCACCCCTCCACTTT,CASKDRAAYNSPLHF,.,TRBD1,TRBV5-1,TRBJ1-6
TGTGCCAGCAGTGTTAACTACGAGCAGTACTTC,CASSVNYEQYF,.,.,TRBV2,TRBJ2-7
TGCGCCAGCAGCTTGCCTCAATTACCTGACACGGGCCTCAATGAAAAACTGTTTTTT,CASSLPQLPDTGLNEKLFF,.,.,TRBV5-1,TRBJ1-4
TGTGCCAGCAGCGAGGCGGGGGGGCCCAATGAGCAGTTCTTC,CASSEAGGPNEQFF,.,TRBD2,TRBV7-8,TRBJ2-1
TGCGCCAGCAGCCCAGGGGCTAACTATGGCTACACCTTC,CASSPGANYGYTF,.,.,TRBV5-1,TRBJ1-2
TGTGCCAGCAACGCTATGAGGGGGGGAAGCTCCTACGAGCAGTACTTC,CASNAMRGGSSYEQYF,.,.,TRBV7-8,TRBJ2-7
TGTGCCAGCAGTCCTTCGCATTCACCCCTCCACTTT,CASSPSHSPLHF,.,.,TRBV12-3/TRBV12-4,TRBJ1-6
TGCAGCGTAGATGGACTGCATGAAGCTTTCTTT,CSVDGLHEAFF,.,.,TRBV29-1,TRBJ1-1
TGCGCCAGCAGCCCCCAGTCGGATAAGTCGTGTCCTGAAGCTTTCTTT,CASSPQSDKSCPEAFF,.,.,TRBV23-1,TRBJ1-1
TGTGCCAGCAGTGAGAGGGACAGGGGTGGAAGCATTCAGTACTTC,CASSERDRGGSIQYF,once,TRBD1,TRBV25-1,TRBJ2-4
TGCGCCAGCAGCCAAGAATCAGCTTATAGCAATCAGCCCCAGCATTTT,CASSQESAYSNQPQHF,.,.,TRBV4-1,TRBJ1-5
TGCAGTGCTGGGCGGACGGCAAACACTGAAGCTTTCTTT,CSAGRTANTEAFF,.,.,TRBV20-1,TRBJ1-1
TGCGCCAGCAGCCAAGATGGGACAGCCTCCTACGAGCAGTACTTC,CASSQDGTASYEQYF,.,TRBD1,TRBV4-1,TRBJ2-7
TGCGCCAGCAGCCAAGGGTCGGACGGCTACACCTTC,CASSQGSDGYTF,once,.,TRBV4-1,TRBJ1-2
TGTGCCAGCACCGGAGCGGGGGGGCCGGGGGAGACCCAGTACTTC,CASTGAGGPGETQYF,.,TRBD2,TRBV27,TRBJ2-5
TGCGCCAGCAGCCAAGCGTGGACCCCTATACTTTACAATGAGCAGTTCTTC,CASSQAWTPILYNEQFF,.,.,TRBV4-1,TRBJ2-1
TGTGCCAGCAGTTCTAACCGACAGGGAATCGGCTCTGGGGCCAACGTCCTGACTTTC,CASSSNRQGIGSGANVLTF,.,TRBD1,TRBV28,TRBJ2-6
TGTGCCAGCAGCGCCATACCGACAGGGGCAAATGAAAAACTGTTTTTT,CASSAIPTGANEKLFF,.,TRBD1,TRBV9,TRBJ1-4
TGTGCCAGCAGTTCCGGACAGGTTGGGAGGGATGGCTACACCTTC,CASSSGQVGRDGYTF,.,TRBD1,TRBV6-5,TRBJ1-2
TGTGCCAGCAGCCCTAGTAGCGGGGGGGTAGAGACCCAGTACTTC,CASSPSSGGVETQYF,once,TRBD2,TRBV7-8,TRBJ2-5
TGTGCCAGCAGTAACGTTAGAGGTGTCGACGAGCAGTACTTC,CASSNVRGVDEQYF,.,.,TRBV6-5,TRBJ2-7
TGTGCCAGCAACCCGGGGGGGGAGGGGTTTCGAGAGACCCAGTACTTC,CASNPGGEGFRETQYF,.,TRBD2,TRBV5-6,TRBJ2-5
TGCGCCAGCAGCTCAACTAGCGGGGTTTCTAATGAGCAGTTCTTC,CASSSTSGVSNEQFF,.,TRBD2,TRBV4-1,TRBJ2-1
TGTGCCAGCAGCCAACGAGGCTTGAACACTGAAGCTTTCTTT,CASSQRGLNTEAFF,.,.,TRBV13,TRBJ1-1